Below are 20 T cell receptor beta chains sequenced from a single sample in a study of T cell therapy after organ transplantation. Time point defined: 4-8 weeks after completion of therapy. Using immunoSEQ multiplex PCR, the repertoire was profiled, and TCRdb retains in-frame clones only, with some absent. The data show approximately 20,000 clones, roughly four fifths seen once. No antigens are known for them. Sequencing was performed on CD8+ T cells from blood, taken after autologous CMV-specific T cell therapy. All receptors come from a human patient who had received a solid organ transplant and had CMV disease. The graft donor may be the source of some T cells.

The rearrangement uses TRBV7-2 and TRBJ2-7; D is ambiguous. Germline V gene data show CDR1 as SGHTA and CDR2 as FQGNSA. The CDR3 runs 12 residues. The V gene lost 5 bases and the J gene lost 4 bases, with 9 bases spanning the gap. CDR3 nucleotide sequence: TGTGCCAGCAGCCCCATTTCGTACGAGCAGTACTTC. Translation gives CASSPISYEQYF.

The gene calls are TRBV6-5 and TRBJ1-1, with 7 bases fitting TRBD1. The trim removed 0 bases at V and 4 bases at J, leaving 8 bases unmatched. There are 16 residues in the CDR3. Per germline, CDR1 MNHEY and CDR2 SVGAGI. This CDR3 reads CASSYSQGEMGTEAFF. The CDR3 bases are TGTGCCAGCAGTTACTCGCAGGGGGAGATGGGCACTGAAGCTTTCTTT.

The chain has TRBV4-2 and TRBJ2-1; TRBD2 agrees at 10 bases. Germline V lookup: CDR1 LGHNA, CDR2 YNFKEQ. V shed 0 bases and J 5 bases; nucleotides not matched to a gene: 13. This CDR3 is 19 amino acids long. This CDR3 reads CASSQEGLAGVSVHNEQFF. Here the CDR3 DNA reads TGTGCCAGCAGCCAAGAGGGGCTAGCGGGAGTATCGGTCCACAATGAGCAGTTCTTC.

The V call is TRBV7-3, the J call TRBJ2-1; TRBD1 agrees at 8 bases. The CDR3 has 14 amino acids. V was clipped by 10 bases and J by 10 bases; unmatched bases: 15. The V gene's germline CDR1 is SGHTA and CDR2 FQGTGA. The CDR3 DNA sequence: TGTGCCATCCGGGACAGGCAAGTTCCGGGAGAGCAGTTCTTC. Translated: CAIRDRQVPGEQFF.

This clone was recorded once. This sequence joins TRBV5-4 and TRBJ2-2; D not resolved. Per germline, CDR1 SGHNT and CDR2 YYREEE (reference sequence). This CDR3 has 16 residues. V lost 4 bases and J lost 0, with 13 bases in between. This CDR3 is CASSPPGVANTGELFF. The CDR3, as DNA: TGTGCCAGCAGCCCTCCTGGGGTCGCGAACACCGGGGAGCTGTTTTTT.

This clone came up a few times. The chain recombines TRBV5-6 with TRBJ2-7; D gene uncertain. CDR1 is SGHDT, CDR2 YYEEEE, per germline. Trimming took 7 bases from V and 0 from J, leaving 11 bases between them. The CDR3 extends over 13 amino acids. CDR3 nucleotide sequence: TGTGCCAGCTATGACAAGGACTCCTACGAGCAGTACTTC. This translates into CASYDKDSYEQYF.

This chain links TRBV14 with TRBJ2-5; D call uncertain. The V end lost 0 bases, the J end lost 5 bases, and 10 bases lay between the germline ends. The CDR3 runs to 14 residues. Germline V lookup: CDR1 SGHDN, CDR2 FVKESK. The CDR3 loop reads CASSQDGHRETQYF. The CDR3 nucleotides are TGTGCCAGCAGCCAAGATGGCCACCGGGAGACCCAGTACTTC.

The chain carries TRBV6-6 and TRBJ2-1; possibly TRBD2 for D (6 bases). There are 14 residues in the CDR3. In germline, CDR1 is MNHNY, CDR2 SVGAGI (reference sequence). Deletions cut 6 bases from V and 1 base from J, with 10 bases between. CDR3 amino acids: CASSVAGSYNEQFF. The CDR3 DNA is TGTGCCAGCAGCGTCGCGGGATCCTACAATGAGCAGTTCTTC.

V is TRBV6-1 and J is TRBJ2-3; a possible D gene is TRBD2 (5 bases). The CDR3 is made up of 15 amino acids. The V and J ends lost 3 bases and 0 bases respectively, with 10 bases between them. The germline gives CDR1 MNHNS, CDR2 SASEGT. CDR3 in DNA: TGTGCCAGCAGTGAGGAGGAATGGAGCACAGATACGCAGTATTTT. This sequence encodes CASSEEEWSTDTQYF.

This clone was recorded a few times. The chain is built from TRBV7-9 and TRBJ2-2; TRBD2 matches 11 bases. The V gene end was trimmed by 2 bases and the J gene end by 5 bases; junction bases not matched to a gene: 1. This CDR3 is built from 15 residues. Germline CDR1 SEHNR, CDR2 FQNEAQ (reference sequence). The CDR3 nucleotides read TGTGCCAGCAGCTTAACTAGCGGGAGTACCGGGGAGCTGTTTTTT. It yields the protein CASSLTSGSTGELFF.

This rearrangement joins TRBV5-6 to TRBJ2-7; unclear D gene. This CDR3 spans 12 amino acids. Germline loops: CDR1 SGHDT, CDR2 YYEEEE. Trimming stripped 3 bases from V and 6 bases from J, with 10 bases between. CDR3 bases: TGTGCCAGCAGCTCCGCCCCTCTCGAGCAGTACTTC. Its translation: CASSSAPLEQYF.

This clone was counted a few times. The V call is TRBV4-3, the J call TRBJ2-6; weak D call: TRBD2 (6 bases). V lost 0 bases to trimming and J lost 0 bases, with 12 bases between them. The CDR3 runs 18 residues. The V gene's germline CDR1 is LGHNA and CDR2 YSLEER. CDR3 coding DNA: TGCGCCAGCAGCCAAGAGCGGGGACTGAGCTCTGGGGCCAACGTCCTGACTTTC. This gives the protein CASSQERGLSSGANVLTF.

The chain couples TRBV30 to TRBJ2-7; 9 bases line up with TRBD1. The V segment lost 6 bases and the J segment 2 bases; nucleotides outside the gene matches: 5. CDR3 length: 13 amino acids. The V gene's germline CDR1 is GTSNPN and CDR2 SVGIG (reference sequence). The CDR3 DNA is TGTGCCTGTCCCGGGACAGGGCCCTACGAGCAGTACTTC. Residues: CACPGTGPYEQYF.

This clone was recorded once. The chain couples TRBV10-3 to TRBJ2-1; 8 bases agree with TRBD1. The CDR3 extends over 15 amino acids. The ends lost 3 bases at V and 7 bases at J; junction bases unmatched: 8. Looked up from germline, CDR1 is ENHRY and CDR2 is SYGVKD. CDR3 coding DNA: TGTGCCATCAGTGACCAGGGGGCAGTGGGTAATGAGCAGTTCTTC. It is translated as CAISDQGAVGNEQFF.

This chain uses TRBV11-2 with TRBJ2-7; tentatively, D is TRBD1 (6 bases). V lost 6 bases to trimming and J lost 2 bases, with 14 bases between them. The CDR3 is made up of 14 amino acids. Germline V gene sequence: CDR1 SGHAT, CDR2 FQNNGV. This CDR3 reads CASSLQGLTYEQYF. For the CDR3, the DNA is TGTGCCAGCAGTCTACAGGGTCTGACCTACGAGCAGTACTTC.

This clone came up once. This sequence joins TRBV19 and TRBJ2-6, with D possibly TRBD1 on 6 matching bases. V shed 3 bases and J shed 11 bases, with 17 bases lying between them. The length of the CDR3 is 15 residues. CDR1 and CDR2 from the germline V gene are LNHDA and SQIVND (reference sequence). CDR3 sequence: CASSMIKSGADVLTF. Here the CDR3 DNA reads TGTGCCAGTAGTATGATTAAGTCAGGGGCGGACGTCCTGACTTTC.

J is TRBJ1-1 and V is TRBV19, with D perhaps matching TRBD1 (5 bases). Germline-derived CDR1 and CDR2 are LNHDA and SQIVND (reference sequence). Trimming shortened V by 7 bases and J by 5 bases, and 14 bases separated the two germline ends. There are 13 residues in the CDR3. CDR3 nucleotide sequence: TGTGCCAGTACCCAGGCGGGGGATACTGAAGCTTTCTTT. This encodes CASTQAGDTEAFF.

The rearrangement links TRBV27 to TRBJ1-1; D gene ambiguous. The CDR3 runs 14 residues. V shed 5 bases and J shed 7 bases, with 17 bases lying between them. The germline V gene has CDR1 MNHEY and CDR2 SMNVEV (reference sequence). CDR3: CASSLSVLEGEAFF. The CDR3 region has the DNA TGTGCCAGCAGTCTCTCGGTTTTAGAAGGTGAAGCTTTCTTT.

This sequence joins TRBV9 and TRBJ1-1; unclear D gene. CDR1 SGDLS and CDR2 YYNGEE come from the germline V gene. The length of the CDR3 is 14 residues. V dropped 0 bases and J dropped 2 bases, with 8 bases sitting between them. CDR3 residues: CASSVGRVNTEAFF. DNA for the CDR3: TGTGCCAGCAGCGTAGGACGGGTTAACACTGAAGCTTTCTTT.

The CDR3 reads CATSRDRDSTYEQYF. For the CDR3, the DNA is TGTGCCACCAGCAGAGATCGAGACAGCACCTACGAGCAGTACTTC. This chain uses TRBV15 with TRBJ2-7; D may be TRBD1 (5 bases). This CDR3 is built from 15 residues. Germline V lookup: CDR1 LNHNV, CDR2 YYDKDF (reference sequence). V was cut by 0 bases and J by 2 bases, with 11 bases left in between.